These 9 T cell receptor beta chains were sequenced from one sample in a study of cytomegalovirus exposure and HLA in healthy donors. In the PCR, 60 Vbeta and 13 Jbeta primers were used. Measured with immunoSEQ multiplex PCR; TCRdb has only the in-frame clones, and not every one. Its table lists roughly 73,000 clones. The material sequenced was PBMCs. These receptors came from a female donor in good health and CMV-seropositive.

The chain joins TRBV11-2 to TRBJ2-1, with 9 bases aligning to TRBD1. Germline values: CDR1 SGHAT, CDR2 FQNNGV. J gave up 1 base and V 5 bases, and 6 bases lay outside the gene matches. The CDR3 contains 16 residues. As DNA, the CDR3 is TGTGCCAGCAGCGCCATAGGGACAGGGTCCTACAATGAGCAGTTCTTC. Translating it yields CASSAIGTGSYNEQFF.

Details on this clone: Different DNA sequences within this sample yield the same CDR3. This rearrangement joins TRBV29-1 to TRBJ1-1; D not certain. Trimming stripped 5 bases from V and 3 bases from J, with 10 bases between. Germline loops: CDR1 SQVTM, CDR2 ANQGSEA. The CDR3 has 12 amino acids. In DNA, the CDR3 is TGCAGCGTTTCCCGGGTGGACACTGAAGCTTTCTTT. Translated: CSVSRVDTEAFF.

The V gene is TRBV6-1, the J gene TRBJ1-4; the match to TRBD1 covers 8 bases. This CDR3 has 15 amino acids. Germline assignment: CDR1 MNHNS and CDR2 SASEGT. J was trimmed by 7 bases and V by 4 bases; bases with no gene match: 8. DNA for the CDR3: TGTGCCAGCAGTGTCCCCAGGGGGCCGAGTGAAAAACTGTTTTTT. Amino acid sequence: CASSVPRGPSEKLFF.

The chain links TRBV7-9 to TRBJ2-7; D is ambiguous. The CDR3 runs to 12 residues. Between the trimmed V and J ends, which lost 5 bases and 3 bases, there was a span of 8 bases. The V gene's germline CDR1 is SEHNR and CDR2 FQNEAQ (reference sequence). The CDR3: CASSLRNYEQYF. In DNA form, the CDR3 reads TGTGCCAGCAGCCTCAGGAACTACGAGCAGTACTTC.

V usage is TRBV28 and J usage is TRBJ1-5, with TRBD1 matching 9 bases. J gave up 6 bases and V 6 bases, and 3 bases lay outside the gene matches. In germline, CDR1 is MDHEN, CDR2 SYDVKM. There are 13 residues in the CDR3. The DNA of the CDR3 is TGTGCCAGCAGCACAGGGGGCGGTCAGCCCCAGCATTTT. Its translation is CASSTGGGQPQHF.

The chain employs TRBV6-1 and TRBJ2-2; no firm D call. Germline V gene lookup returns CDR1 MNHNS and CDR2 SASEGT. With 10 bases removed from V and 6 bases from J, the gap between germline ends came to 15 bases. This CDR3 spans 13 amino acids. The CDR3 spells CATTVLNAGELFF. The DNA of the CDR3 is TGTGCCACCACCGTCCTAAACGCCGGGGAGCTGTTTTTT.

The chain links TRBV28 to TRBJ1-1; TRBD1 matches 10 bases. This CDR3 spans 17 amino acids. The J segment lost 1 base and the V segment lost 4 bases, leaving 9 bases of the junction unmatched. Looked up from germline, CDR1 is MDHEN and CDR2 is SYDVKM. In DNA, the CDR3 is TGTGCCAGCAGTTCCCGGGACAGGGGACCCAAGAACACTGAAGCTTTCTTT. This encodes CASSSRDRGPKNTEAFF.

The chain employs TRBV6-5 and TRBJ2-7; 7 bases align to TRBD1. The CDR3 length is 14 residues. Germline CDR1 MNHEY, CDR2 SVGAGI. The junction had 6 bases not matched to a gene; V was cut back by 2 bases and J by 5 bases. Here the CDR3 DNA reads TGTGCCAGCAGTTACGACAGGGTTCTCAACGAGCAGTACTTC. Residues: CASSYDRVLNEQYF.

The chain's CDR3 is CAISESQGARGYTF. CDR3 in DNA: TGTGCCATCAGTGAGTCTCAGGGGGCAAGGGGCTACACCTTC. The chain employs TRBV10-3 and TRBJ1-2, with 8 bases that match TRBD1. The CDR3 has 14 residues. V was clipped by 0 bases and J by 8 bases; unmatched bases: 5. Germline V gives CDR1 ENHRY, CDR2 SYGVKD.